A single sample is the source of the 4 T cell receptor beta chains below, sequenced in a study of shared clonotypes between healthy human individuals. Sequencing was performed with immunoSEQ multiplex PCR; in TCRdb, only in-frame clones are kept and a portion is missing. This sample has roughly 2 million clones, with roughly 94% found just once. The material sequenced was naive CD4+ T cells sorted from blood. Subset meaning: CD45RA+ positively selected. These receptor sequences come from a man between 18 and 35 years old in good health.

The sample holds one count of this clone. The chain uses TRBV30 and TRBJ2-5, with D possibly matching TRBD2 (6 bases). Germline V gene data show CDR1 as GTSNPN and CDR2 as SVGIG (reference sequence). V dropped 8 bases and J dropped 2 bases, with 12 bases sitting between them. The CDR3 has 12 residues. CDR3 bases: TGTGCCGGGGGGAGCGGGCAAGAGACCCAGTACTTC. It encodes CAGGSGQETQYF.

The V and J genes are TRBV28 and TRBJ2-2; D gene uncertain. The length of the CDR3 is 14 residues. V was trimmed by 5 bases and J by 6 bases, leaving 13 bases between them. Germline CDR1 MDHEN, CDR2 SYDVKM. DNA of the CDR3: TGTGCCAGCAGTCCACCCCGGCAAGCCGGGGAGCTGTTTTTT. Translating it yields CASSPPRQAGELFF.

This clone was seen once. The chain is built from TRBV18 and TRBJ1-2; D is unclear. There are 12 residues in the CDR3. Germline lookup yields CDR1 KGHSH and CDR2 LQKENI. The germline V and J ends were trimmed by 5 bases and 4 bases, with 8 bases remaining between them. For the CDR3, the DNA is TGTGCCAGCTCAGAACAGAGCTATGGCTACACCTTC. Translating it yields CASSEQSYGYTF.

The V call is TRBV7-9, the J call TRBJ2-7, with D unresolved. This CDR3 spans 14 amino acids. Germline-derived CDR1 and CDR2 are SEHNR and FQNEAQ (reference sequence). Trimming shortened V by 2 bases and J by 0 bases, and 8 bases separated the two germline ends. The CDR3 loop reads CASSLYTVSYEQYF. For the CDR3, the DNA is TGTGCCAGCAGCTTATATACGGTCTCCTACGAGCAGTACTTC. Based on the CDR3 plus reference TRBV7-9 and TRBJ2-7, the full variable domain is DTGVSQNPRHKITKRGQNVTFRCDPISEHNRLYWYRQTLGQGPEFLTYFQNEAQLEKSRLLSDRFSAERPKGSFSTLEIQRTEQGDSAMYLCASSLYTVSYEQYFGPGTRLTVT.